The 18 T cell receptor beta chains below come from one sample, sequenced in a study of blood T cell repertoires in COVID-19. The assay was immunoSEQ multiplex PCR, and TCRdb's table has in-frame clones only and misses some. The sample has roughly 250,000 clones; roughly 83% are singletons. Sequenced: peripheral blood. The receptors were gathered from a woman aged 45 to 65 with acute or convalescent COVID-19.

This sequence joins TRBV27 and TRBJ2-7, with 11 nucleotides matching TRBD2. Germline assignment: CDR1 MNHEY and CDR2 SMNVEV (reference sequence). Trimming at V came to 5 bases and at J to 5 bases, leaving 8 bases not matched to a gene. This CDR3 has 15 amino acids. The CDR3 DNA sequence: TGTGCCAGCAGTCCCCTAGCGGGGGGTGAGGACGAGCAGTACTTC. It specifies CASSPLAGGEDEQYF.

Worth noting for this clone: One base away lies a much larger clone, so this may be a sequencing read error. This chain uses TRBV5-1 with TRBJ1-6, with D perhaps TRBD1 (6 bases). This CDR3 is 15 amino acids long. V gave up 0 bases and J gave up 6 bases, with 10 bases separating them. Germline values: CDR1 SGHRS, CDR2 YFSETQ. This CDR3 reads CASSLDGRGNSPLHF. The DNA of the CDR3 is TGCGCCAGCAGCTTGGATGGCAGGGGTAATTCACCCCTCCACTTT.

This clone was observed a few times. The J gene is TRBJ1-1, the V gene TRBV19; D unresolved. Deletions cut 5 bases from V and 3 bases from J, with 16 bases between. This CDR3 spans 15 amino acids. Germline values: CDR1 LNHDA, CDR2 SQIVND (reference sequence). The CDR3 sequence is CASSGIDGWYTEAFF. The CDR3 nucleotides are TGTGCCAGTAGTGGAATTGACGGGTGGTACACTGAAGCTTTCTTT.

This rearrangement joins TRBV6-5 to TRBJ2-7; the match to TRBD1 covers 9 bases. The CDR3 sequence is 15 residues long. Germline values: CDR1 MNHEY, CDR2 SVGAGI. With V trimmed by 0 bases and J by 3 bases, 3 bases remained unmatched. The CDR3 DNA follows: TGTGCCAGCAGTTACTCCGGGACAGGGAACTACGAGCAGTACTTC. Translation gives CASSYSGTGNYEQYF.

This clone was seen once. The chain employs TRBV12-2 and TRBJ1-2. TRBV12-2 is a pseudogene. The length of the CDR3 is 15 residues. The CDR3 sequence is CASRLLGRGAKGYTF. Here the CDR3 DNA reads TGTGCAAGTCGCTTGCTGGGGAGGGGGGCGAAGGGCTACACCTTC.

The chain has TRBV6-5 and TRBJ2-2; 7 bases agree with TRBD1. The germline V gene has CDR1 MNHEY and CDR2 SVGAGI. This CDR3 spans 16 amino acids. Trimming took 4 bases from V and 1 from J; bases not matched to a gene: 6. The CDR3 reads CASSSPHRGNTGELFF. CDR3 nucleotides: TGTGCCAGCAGTTCTCCACACAGGGGGAACACCGGGGAGCTGTTTTTT.

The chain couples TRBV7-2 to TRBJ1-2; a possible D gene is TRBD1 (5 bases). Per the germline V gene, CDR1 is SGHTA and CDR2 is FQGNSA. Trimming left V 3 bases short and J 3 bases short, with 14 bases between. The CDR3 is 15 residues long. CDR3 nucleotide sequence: TGTGCCAGCAGCTTGGGGCAGGGAGGTTACTATGGCTACACCTTC. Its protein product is CASSLGQGGYYGYTF.

The CDR3 protein is CASSPSGQGKPQHF. The DNA of the CDR3 is TGTGCCAGCAGCCCCTCCGGACAGGGTAAGCCCCAGCATTTT. J is TRBJ1-5 and V is TRBV9, with 8 bases aligning to TRBD1. The CDR3 spans 14 residues. Per germline, CDR1 SGDLS and CDR2 YYNGEE. The V segment lost 4 bases and the J segment 8 bases; nucleotides outside the gene matches: 8.

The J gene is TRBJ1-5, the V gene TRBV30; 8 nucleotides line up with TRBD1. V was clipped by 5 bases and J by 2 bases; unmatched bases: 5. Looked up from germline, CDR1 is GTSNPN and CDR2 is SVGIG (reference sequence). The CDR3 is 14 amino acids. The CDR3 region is CAWETGAGNQPQHF. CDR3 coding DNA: TGTGCCTGGGAGACAGGGGCAGGCAATCAGCCCCAGCATTTT.

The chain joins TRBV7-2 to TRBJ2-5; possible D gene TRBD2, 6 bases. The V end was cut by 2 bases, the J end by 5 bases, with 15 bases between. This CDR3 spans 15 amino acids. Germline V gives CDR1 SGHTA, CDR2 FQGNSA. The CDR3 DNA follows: TGTGCCAGCAGCTTAAGCTTGCGGGGAGGCGAGACCCAGTACTTC. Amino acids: CASSLSLRGGETQYF. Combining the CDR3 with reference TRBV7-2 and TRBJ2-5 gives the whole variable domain GAGVSQSPSNKVTEKGKDVELRCDPISGHTALYWYRQSLGQGLEFLIYFQGNSAPDKSGLPSDRFSAERTGGSVSTLTIQRTQQEDSAVYLCASSLSLRGGETQYFGPGTRLLVL.

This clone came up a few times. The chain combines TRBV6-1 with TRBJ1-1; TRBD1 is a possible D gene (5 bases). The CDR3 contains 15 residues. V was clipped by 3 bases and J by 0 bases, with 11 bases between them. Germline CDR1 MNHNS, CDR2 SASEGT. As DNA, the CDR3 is TGTGCCAGCAGTGATGGGGGGTTATTGAACACTGAAGCTTTCTTT. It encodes CASSDGGLLNTEAFF.

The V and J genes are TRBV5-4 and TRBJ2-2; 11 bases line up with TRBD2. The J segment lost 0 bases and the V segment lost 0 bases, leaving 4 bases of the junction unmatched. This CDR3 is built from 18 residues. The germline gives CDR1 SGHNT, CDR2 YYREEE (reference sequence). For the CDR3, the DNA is TGTGCCAGCAGCTTGGGTTCTAGCGGGGGGCCGAACACCGGGGAGCTGTTTTTT. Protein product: CASSLGSSGGPNTGELFF.

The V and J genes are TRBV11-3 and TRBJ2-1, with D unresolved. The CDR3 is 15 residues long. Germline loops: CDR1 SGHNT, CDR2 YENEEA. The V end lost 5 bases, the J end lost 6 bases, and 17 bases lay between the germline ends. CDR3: CASSPYESGPNEQFF. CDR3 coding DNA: TGTGCCAGCAGCCCATACGAGTCAGGCCCCAATGAGCAGTTCTTC.

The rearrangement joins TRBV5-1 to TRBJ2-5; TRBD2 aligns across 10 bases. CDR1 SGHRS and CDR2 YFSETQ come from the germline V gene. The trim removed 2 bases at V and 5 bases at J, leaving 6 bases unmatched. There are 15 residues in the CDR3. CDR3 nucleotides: TGCGCCAGCAGCTTATCTAGCGGGGGAGATGAGACCCAGTACTTC. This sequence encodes CASSLSSGGDETQYF. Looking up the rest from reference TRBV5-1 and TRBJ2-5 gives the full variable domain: KAGVTQTPRYLIKTRGQQVTLSCSPISGHRSVSWYQQTPGQGLQFLFEYFSETQRNKGNFPGRFSGRQFSNSRSEMNVSTLELGDSALYLCASSLSSGGDETQYFGPGTRLLVL.

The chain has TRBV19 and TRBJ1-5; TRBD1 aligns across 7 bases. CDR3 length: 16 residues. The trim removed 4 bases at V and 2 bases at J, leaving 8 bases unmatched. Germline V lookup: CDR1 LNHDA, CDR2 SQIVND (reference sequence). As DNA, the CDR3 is TGTGCCAGTAGTACAGGGGGGCAACGGGGCAATCAGCCCCAGCATTTT. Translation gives CASSTGGQRGNQPQHF.

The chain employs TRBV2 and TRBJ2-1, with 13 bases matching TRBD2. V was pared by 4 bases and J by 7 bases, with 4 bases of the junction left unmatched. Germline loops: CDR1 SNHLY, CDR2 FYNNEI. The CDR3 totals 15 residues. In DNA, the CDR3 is TGTGCCAGCAGTGCAGGGACTAGCGGGACAAATGAGCAGTTCTTC. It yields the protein CASSAGTSGTNEQFF.

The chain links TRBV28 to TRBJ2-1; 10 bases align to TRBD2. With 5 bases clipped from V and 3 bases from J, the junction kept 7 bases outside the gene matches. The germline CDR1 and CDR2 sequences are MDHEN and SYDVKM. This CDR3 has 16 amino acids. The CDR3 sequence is CASSPLAGAGYNEQFF. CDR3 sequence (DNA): TGTGCCAGCAGTCCGCTAGCGGGAGCGGGCTACAATGAGCAGTTCTTC. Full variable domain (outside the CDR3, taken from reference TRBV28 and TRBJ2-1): DVKVTQSSRYLVKRTGEKVFLECVQDMDHENMFWYRQDPGLGLRLIYFSYDVKMKEKGDIPEGYSVSREKKERFSLILESASTNQTSMYLCASSPLAGAGYNEQFFGPGTRLTVL.

DNA for the CDR3: TGTGCCAGCAGCTTAAACCCCCGGGGGAGCTCTGGAAACACCATATATTTT. Translation: CASSLNPRGSSGNTIYF. The chain is built from TRBV7-9 and TRBJ1-3, with D possibly TRBD1 on 5 matching bases. V was clipped by 2 bases and J by 0 bases, with 14 bases between them. The CDR3 is 17 residues long. Germline CDR1 reads SEHNR; CDR2 reads FQNEAQ (reference sequence).